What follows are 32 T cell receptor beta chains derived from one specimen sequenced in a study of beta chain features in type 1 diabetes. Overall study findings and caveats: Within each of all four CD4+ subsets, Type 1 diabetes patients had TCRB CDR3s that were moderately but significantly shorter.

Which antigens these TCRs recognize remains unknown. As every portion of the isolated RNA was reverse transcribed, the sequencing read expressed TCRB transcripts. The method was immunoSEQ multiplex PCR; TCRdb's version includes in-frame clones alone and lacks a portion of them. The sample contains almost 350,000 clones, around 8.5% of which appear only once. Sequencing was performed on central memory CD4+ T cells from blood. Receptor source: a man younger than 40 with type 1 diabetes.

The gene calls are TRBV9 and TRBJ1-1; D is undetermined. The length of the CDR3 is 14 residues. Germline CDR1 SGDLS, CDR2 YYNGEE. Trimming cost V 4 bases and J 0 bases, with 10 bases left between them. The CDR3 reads CASSPGFMNTEAFF. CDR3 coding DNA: TGTGCCAGCAGCCCGGGTTTCATGAACACTGAAGCTTTCTTT.

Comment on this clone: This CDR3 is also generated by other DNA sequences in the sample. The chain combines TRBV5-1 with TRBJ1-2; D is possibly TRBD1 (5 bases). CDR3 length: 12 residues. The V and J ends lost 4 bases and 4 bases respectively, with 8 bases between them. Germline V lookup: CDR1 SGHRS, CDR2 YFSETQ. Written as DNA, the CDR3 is TGCGCCAGCAGCGCCGACAGCTATGGCTACACCTTC. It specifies CASSADSYGYTF.

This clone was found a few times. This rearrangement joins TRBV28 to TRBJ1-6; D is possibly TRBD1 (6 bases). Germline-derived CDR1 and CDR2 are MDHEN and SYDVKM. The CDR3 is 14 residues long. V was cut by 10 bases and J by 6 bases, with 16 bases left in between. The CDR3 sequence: CATSSGQPNSPLHF. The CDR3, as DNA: TGTGCCACCTCCTCCGGACAGCCTAATTCACCCCTCCACTTT.

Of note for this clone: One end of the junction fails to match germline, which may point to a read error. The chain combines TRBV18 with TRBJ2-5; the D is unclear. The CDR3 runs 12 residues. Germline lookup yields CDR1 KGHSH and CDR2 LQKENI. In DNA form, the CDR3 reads TGTGCCAGTTCACAAGCTGGAGAGACCCAGTACTTC. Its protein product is CASSQAGETQYF.

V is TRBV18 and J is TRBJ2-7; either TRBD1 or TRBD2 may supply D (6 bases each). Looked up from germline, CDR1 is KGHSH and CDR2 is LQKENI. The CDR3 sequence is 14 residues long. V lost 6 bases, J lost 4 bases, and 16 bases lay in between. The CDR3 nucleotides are TGTGCCAGCTCTCGGGGGCCGGAGACTTACGAGCAGTACTTC. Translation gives CASSRGPETYEQYF.

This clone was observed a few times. The CDR3, as DNA: TGTGCCAGCAGCCTAGGACAGGCAAAAGAGACCCAGTACTTC. It is translated as CASSLGQAKETQYF. The chain combines TRBV5-5 with TRBJ2-5; 7 positions agree with TRBD1. This CDR3 has 14 amino acids. Trimming at V came to 4 bases and at J to 3 bases, leaving 6 bases not matched to a gene. CDR1 and CDR2 (germline): SGHKS, YYEKEE (reference sequence).

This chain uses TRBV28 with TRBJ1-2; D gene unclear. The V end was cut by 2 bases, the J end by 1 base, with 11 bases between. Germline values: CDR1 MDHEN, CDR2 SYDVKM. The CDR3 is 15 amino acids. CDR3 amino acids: CASSLEGLFNYGYTF. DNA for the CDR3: TGTGCCAGCAGTTTAGAGGGTCTCTTTAACTATGGCTACACCTTC.

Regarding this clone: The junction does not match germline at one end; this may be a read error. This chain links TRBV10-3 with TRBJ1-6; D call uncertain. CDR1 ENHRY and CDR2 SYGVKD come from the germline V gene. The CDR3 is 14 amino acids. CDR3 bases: TGTGCCAGCAGTCCGCGGGTGTACAATTCACCCCTCCACTTT. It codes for CASSPRVYNSPLHF.

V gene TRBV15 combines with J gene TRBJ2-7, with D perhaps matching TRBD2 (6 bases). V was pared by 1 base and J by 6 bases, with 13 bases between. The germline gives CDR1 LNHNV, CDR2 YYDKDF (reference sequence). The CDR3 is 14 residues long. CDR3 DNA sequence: TGTGCCACCAGCAGAGGTCTAGCGTCTGCCGAGCAGTACTTC. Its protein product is CATSRGLASAEQYF.

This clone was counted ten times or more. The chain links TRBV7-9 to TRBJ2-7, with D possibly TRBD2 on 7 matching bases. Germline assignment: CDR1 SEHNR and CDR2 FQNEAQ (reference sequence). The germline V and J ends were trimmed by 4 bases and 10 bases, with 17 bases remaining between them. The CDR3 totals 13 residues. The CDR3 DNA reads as TGTGCCAGCAGCTCTTCAGGCGGGGGCGAACAGTACTTC. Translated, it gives CASSSSGGGEQYF.

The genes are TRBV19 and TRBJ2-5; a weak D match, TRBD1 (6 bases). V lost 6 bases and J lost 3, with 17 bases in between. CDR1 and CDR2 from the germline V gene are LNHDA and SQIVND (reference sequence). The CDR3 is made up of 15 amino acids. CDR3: CASSLGTRGKETQYF. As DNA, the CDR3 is TGTGCCAGTAGCCTCGGGACACGGGGCAAAGAGACCCAGTACTTC.

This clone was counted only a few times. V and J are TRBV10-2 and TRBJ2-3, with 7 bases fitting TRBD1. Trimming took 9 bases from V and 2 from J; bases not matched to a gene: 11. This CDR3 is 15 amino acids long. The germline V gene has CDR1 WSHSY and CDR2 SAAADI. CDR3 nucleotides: TGCGCCAGTTCGTCCGGGACAGCAATCACAGATACGCAGTATTTT. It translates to CASSSGTAITDTQYF.

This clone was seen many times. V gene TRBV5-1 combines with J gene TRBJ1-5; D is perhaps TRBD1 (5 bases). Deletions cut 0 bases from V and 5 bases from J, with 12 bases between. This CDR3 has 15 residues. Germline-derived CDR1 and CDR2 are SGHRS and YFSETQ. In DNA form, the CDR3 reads TGCGCCAGCAGCTTGGTAGGGGAGCCCTATCAGCCCCAGCATTTT. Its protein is CASSLVGEPYQPQHF.

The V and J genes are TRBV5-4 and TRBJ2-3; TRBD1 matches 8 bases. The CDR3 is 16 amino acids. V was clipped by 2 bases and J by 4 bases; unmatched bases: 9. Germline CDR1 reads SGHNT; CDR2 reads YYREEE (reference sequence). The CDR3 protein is CASSLGTGGPADTQYF. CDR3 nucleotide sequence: TGTGCCAGCAGCTTAGGAACAGGGGGGCCCGCAGATACGCAGTATTTT. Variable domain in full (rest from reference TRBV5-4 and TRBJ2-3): ETGVTQSPTHLIKTRGQQVTLRCSSQSGHNTVSWYQQALGQGPQFIFQYYREEENGRGNFPPRFSGLQFPNYSSELNVNALELDDSALYLCASSLGTGGPADTQYFGPGTRLTVL.

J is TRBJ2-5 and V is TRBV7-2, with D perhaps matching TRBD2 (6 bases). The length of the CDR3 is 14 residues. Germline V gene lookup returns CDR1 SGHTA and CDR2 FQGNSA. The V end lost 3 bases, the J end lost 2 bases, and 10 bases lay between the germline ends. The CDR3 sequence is CASSFAGTQETQYF. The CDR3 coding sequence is TGTGCCAGCAGCTTCGCGGGAACACAAGAGACCCAGTACTTC.

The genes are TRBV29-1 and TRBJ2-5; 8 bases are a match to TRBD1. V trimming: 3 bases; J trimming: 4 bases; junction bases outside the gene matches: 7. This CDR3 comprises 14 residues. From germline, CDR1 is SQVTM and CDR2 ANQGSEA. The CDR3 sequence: CSVDSQGAGETQYF. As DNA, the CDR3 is TGCAGCGTTGACTCGCAGGGGGCGGGAGAGACCCAGTACTTC.

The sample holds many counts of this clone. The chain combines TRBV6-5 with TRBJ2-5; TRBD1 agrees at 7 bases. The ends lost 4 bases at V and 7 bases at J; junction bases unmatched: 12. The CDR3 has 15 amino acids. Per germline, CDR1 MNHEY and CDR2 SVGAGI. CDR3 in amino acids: CASSSGTAPLATQYF. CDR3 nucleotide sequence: TGTGCCAGCAGTTCCGGGACAGCCCCATTGGCGACCCAGTACTTC.

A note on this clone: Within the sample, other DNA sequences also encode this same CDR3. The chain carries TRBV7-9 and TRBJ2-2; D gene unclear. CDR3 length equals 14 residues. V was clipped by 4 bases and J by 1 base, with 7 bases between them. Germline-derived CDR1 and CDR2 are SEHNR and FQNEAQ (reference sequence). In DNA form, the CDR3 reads TGTGCCAGCAGCTCAGACCGGAACACCGGGGAGCTGTTTTTT. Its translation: CASSSDRNTGELFF.

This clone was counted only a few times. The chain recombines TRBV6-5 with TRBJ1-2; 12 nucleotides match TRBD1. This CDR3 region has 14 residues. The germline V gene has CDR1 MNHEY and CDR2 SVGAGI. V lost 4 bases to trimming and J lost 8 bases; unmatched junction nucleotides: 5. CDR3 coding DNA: TGTGCCAGCAGTTCGGGACAGGGGGCATGGGGCTACACCTTC. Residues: CASSSGQGAWGYTF.

For the CDR3, the DNA is TGTGCCAGCAGTGAAAGTATAGCGGGGGCGCTCCAAGAGACCCAGTACTTC. Amino acids: CASSESIAGALQETQYF. V usage is TRBV2 and J usage is TRBJ2-5; TRBD2 matches 9 bases. CDR1 is SNHLY and CDR2 is FYNNEI in the germline V gene. V dropped 2 bases and J dropped 1; count of bases not matched to a gene: 8. The CDR3 has 17 amino acids.

The CDR3 coding sequence is TGTGCCACCAAGAAAGACGGGGGGGCAACCTACAATGAGCAGTTCTTC. It translates to CATKKDGGATYNEQFF. V and J are TRBV2 and TRBJ2-1, with 8 bases aligning to TRBD2. This CDR3 region has 16 residues. In germline, CDR1 is SNHLY, CDR2 FYNNEI. V was pared by 10 bases and J by 2 bases, with 13 bases of the junction left unmatched. The full variable domain, completed using reference TRBV2 and TRBJ2-1, is EPEVTQTPSHQVTQMGQEVILRCVPISNHLYFYWYRQILGQKVEFLVSFYNNEISEKSEIFDDQFSVERPDGSNFTLKIRSTKLEDSAMYFCATKKDGGATYNEQFFGPGTRLTVL.

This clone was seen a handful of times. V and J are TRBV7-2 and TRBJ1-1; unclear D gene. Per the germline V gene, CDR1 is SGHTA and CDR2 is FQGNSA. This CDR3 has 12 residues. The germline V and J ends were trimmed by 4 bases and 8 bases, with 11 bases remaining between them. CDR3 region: CASSSEYTEAFF. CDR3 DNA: TGTGCCAGCAGCTCAGAGTATACCGAAGCTTTCTTT. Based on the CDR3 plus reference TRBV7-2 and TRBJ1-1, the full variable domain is GAGVSQSPSNKVTEKGKDVELRCDPISGHTALYWYRQSLGQGLEFLIYFQGNSAPDKSGLPSDRFSAERTGGSVSTLTIQRTQQEDSAVYLCASSSEYTEAFFGQGTRLTVV.

The CDR3 DNA sequence: TGTGCCATCAGTGGCGGGACCACTAACTATGGCTACACCTTC. Amino acid sequence: CAISGGTTNYGYTF. J is TRBJ1-2 and V is TRBV10-3; D is possibly TRBD1 (5 bases). V lost 4 bases, J lost 0 bases, and 9 bases lay in between. This CDR3 has 14 residues. The germline gives CDR1 ENHRY, CDR2 SYGVKD.

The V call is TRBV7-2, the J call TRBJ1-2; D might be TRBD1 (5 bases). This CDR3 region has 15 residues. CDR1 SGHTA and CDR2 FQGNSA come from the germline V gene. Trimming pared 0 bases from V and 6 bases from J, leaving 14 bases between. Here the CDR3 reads CASSLAVGLSDGYTF. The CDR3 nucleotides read TGTGCCAGCAGCTTAGCGGTGGGACTGTCAGATGGCTACACCTTC.

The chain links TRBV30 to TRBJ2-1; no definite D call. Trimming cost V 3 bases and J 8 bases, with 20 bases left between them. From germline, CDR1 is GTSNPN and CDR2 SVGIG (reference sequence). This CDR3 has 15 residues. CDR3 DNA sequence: TGTGCCTGGAGCCACTTGAACTCCCCGAGCGATGAGCAGTTCTTC. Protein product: CAWSHLNSPSDEQFF.

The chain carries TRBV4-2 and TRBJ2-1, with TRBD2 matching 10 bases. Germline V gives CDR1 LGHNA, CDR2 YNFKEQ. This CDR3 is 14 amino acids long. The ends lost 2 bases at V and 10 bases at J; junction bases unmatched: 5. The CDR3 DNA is TGTGCCAGCAGCCAATCCCAACTAGCGGGGGAGCAGTTCTTC. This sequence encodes CASSQSQLAGEQFF.

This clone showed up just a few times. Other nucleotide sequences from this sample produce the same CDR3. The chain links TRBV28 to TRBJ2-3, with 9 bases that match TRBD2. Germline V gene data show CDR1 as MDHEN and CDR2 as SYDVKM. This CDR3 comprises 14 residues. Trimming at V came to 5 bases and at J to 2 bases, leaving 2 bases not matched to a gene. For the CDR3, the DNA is TGTGCCAGCAGTAGCGGGGGGTCCACAGATACGCAGTATTTT. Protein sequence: CASSSGGSTDTQYF.

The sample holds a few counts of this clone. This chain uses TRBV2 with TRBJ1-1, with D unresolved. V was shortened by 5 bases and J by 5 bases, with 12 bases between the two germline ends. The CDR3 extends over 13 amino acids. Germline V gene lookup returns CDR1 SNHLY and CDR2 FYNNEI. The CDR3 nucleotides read TGTGCCAGCAGTAGGGCCGGGGAGACTGAAGCTTTCTTT. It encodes CASSRAGETEAFF.

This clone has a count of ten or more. The CDR3 reads CASYQQGAGANVLTF. The CDR3, as DNA: TGTGCCAGCTACCAACAGGGGGCTGGGGCCAACGTCCTGACTTTC. The gene calls are TRBV19 and TRBJ2-6; 8 bases line up with TRBD1. Germline assignment: CDR1 LNHDA and CDR2 SQIVND (reference sequence). The V gene end was trimmed by 9 bases and the J gene end by 2 bases; junction bases not matched to a gene: 6. The CDR3 has 15 amino acids.

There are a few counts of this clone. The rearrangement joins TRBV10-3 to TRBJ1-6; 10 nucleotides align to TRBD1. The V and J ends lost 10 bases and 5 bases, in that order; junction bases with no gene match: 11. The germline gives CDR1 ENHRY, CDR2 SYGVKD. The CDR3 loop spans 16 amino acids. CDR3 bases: TGTGCCAGCTTGCCGGGACAGGGGTTGGATAATTCACCCCTCCACTTT. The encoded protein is CASLPGQGLDNSPLHF.

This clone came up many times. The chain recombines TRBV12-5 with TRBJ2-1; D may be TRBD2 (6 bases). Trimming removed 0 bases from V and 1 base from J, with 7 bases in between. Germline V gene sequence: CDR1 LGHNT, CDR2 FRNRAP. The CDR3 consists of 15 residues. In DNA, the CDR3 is TGTGCTAGTGGTTTGGTACGGGGGTCCTACAATGAGCAGTTCTTC. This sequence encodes CASGLVRGSYNEQFF.

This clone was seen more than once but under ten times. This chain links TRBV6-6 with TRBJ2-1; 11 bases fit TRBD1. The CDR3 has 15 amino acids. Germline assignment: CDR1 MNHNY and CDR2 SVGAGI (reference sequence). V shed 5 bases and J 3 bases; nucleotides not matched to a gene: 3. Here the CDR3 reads CASSQGTGGYNEQFF. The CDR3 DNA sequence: TGTGCCAGCAGTCAAGGGACAGGGGGCTACAATGAGCAGTTCTTC.